This TCR beta chain comes out of a study of OX40 agonist ivuxolimab in advanced cancers. Study as a whole: Prior therapy, whether anti-PD-1, anti-PD-L1 or anti-CTLA-4, was allowed, and less than 45% had some. General study findings and limits: At 0.1 to 3.0 mg/kg, clonal expansion of CD4+ and CD8+ blood T cells had occurred by week 6. Compared with CD4+, CD8+ T cells on average had more expanded clones.

Clones were sequenced by immunoSEQ multiplex PCR, and TCRdb holds only the in-frame ones, with some missing. The sample has about 40,000 clones, more than 70% seen once; the top ten hold more than 20%. On this clone: Its target is unknown.

Blood samples were obtained at baseline, cycle 4 day 1, and cycle 7 day 1. This CDR3 has 15 amino acids. Germline V gives CDR1 LNHNV, CDR2 YYDKDF (reference sequence). Trimming removed 0 bases at V and 7 bases at J, with 13 bases between. This chain links TRBV15 with TRBJ1-5; possibly TRBD1 for D (5 bases). The sequence was collected from an adult with an advanced solid tumor such as melanoma, head and neck, liver or kidney cancer. The specimen was CD4+ or CD8+ T cells sorted from blood, collected in a trial of the OX40 agonist ivuxolimab. For the CDR3, the DNA is TGTGCCACCAGCAGAGAGGGTCAGGGTGGGCAGCCCCAGCATTTT. It yields the protein CATSREGQGGQPQHF. Supplemented by reference TRBV15 and TRBJ1-5, the full variable domain reads DAMVIQNPRYQVTQFGKPVTLSCSQTLNHNVMYWYQQKSSQAPKLLFHYYDKDFNNEADTPDNFQSRRPNTSFCFLDIRSPGLGDTAMYLCATSREGQGGQPQHFGDGTRLSIL.